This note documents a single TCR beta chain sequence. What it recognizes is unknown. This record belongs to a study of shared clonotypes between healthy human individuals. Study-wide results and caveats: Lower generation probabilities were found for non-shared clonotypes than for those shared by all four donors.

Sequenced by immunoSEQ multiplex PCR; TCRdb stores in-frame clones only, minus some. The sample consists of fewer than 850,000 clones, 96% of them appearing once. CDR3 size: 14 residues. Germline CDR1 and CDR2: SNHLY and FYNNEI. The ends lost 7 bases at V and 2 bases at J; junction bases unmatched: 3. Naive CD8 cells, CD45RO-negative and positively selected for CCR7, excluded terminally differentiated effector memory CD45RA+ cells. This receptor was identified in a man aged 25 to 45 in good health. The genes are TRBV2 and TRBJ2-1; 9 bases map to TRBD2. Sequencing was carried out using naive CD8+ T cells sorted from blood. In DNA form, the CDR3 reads TGTGCCAGCACTTTAGCGGGAGCCTACAATGAGCAGTTCTTC. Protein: CASTLAGAYNEQFF.